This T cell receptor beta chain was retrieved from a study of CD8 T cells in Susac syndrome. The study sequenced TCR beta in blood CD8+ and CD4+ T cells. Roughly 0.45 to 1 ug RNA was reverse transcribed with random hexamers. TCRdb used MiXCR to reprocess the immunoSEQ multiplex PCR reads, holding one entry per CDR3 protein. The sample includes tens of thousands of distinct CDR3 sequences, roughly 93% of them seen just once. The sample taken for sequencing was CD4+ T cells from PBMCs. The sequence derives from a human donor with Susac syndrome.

CDR3 nucleotide sequence: TGCGCCAGCAGCCTCACTAGCGGGGGGGCAACAGATACGCAGTATTTT. Translating gives CASSLTSGGATDTQYF. The V gene is TRBV5-1, the J gene TRBJ2-3; 13 bases agree with TRBD2. The CDR3 contains 16 residues. Germline CDR1 reads SGHRS; CDR2 reads YFSETQ. The trim removed 4 bases at V and 3 bases at J, leaving 5 bases unmatched.